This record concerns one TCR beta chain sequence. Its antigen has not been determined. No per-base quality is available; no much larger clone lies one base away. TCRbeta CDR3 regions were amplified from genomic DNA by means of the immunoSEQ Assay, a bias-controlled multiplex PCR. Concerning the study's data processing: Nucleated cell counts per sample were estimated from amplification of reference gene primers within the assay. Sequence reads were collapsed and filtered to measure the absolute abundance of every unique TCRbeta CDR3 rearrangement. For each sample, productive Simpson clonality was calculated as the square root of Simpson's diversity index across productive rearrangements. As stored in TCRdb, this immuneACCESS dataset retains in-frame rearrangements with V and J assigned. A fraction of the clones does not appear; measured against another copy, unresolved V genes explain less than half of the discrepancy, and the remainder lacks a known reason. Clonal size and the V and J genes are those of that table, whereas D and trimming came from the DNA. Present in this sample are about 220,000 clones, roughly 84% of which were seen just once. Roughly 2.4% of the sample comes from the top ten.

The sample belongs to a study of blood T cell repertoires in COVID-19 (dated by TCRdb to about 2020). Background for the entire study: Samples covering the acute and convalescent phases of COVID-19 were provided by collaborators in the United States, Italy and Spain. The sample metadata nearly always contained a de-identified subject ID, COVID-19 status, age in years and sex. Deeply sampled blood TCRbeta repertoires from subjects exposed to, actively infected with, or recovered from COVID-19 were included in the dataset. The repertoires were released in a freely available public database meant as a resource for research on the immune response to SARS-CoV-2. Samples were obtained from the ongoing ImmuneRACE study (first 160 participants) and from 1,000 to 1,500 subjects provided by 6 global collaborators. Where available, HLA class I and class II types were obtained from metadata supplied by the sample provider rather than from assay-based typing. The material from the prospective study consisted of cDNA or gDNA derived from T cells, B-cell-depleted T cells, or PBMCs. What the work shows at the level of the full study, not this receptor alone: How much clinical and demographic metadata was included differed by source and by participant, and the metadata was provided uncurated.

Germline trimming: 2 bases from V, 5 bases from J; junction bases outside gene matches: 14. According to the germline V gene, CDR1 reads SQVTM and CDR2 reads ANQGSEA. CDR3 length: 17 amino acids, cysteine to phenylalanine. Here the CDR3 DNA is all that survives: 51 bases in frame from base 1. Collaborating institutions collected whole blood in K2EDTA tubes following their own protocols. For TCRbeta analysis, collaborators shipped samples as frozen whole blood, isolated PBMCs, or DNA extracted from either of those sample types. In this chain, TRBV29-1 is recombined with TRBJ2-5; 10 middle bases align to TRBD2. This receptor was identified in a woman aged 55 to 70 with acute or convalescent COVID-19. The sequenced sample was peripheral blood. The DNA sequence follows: TGCAGCGTTGAACGTGGTCTAGCGGGGGTCAGGGGGGAGACCCAGTACTTC. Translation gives CSVERGLAGVRGETQYF.